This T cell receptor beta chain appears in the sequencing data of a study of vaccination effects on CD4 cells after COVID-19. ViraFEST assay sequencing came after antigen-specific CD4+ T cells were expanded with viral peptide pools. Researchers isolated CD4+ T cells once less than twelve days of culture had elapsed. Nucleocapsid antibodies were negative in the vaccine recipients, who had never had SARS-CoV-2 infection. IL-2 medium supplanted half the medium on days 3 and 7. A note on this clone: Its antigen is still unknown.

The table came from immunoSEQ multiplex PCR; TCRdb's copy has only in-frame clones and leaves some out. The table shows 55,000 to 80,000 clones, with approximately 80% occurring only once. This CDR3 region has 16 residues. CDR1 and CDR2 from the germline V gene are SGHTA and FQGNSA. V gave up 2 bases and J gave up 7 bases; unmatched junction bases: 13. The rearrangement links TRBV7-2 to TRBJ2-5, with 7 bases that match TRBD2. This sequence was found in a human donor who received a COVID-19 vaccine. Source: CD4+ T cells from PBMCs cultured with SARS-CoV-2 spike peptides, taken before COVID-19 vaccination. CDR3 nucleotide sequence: TGTGCCAGCAGCTTAAGAAAAGCGGGGTACCAGGGGACCCAGTACTTC. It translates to CASSLRKAGYQGTQYF.